This T cell receptor beta chain is drawn from a study of blood T cell repertoires in COVID-19. Study background: Both acute and convalescent COVID-19 samples were obtained from the United States, Italy and Spain. Nucleic acid was either cDNA or gDNA, and it came from T cells, B-cell-depleted T cells, or PBMCs.

Authors' data handling: Estimation of nucleated cell counts relied on the amplification of reference gene primers. Some clones are missing from TCRdb's copy, which holds only in-frame ones; the method was immunoSEQ multiplex PCR. D and trimming were read from the DNA, whereas the V and J calls and clone size are those reported in that table. Of fewer than 65,000 clones detected, around 78% appear once; the ten largest clones hold over 4.5%. CDR3 length equals 13 residues. Trimming left V 3 bases short and J 9 bases short, with 15 bases between. The germline V gene encodes CDR1 DFQATT and CDR2 SNEGSKA (reference sequence). This clone was observed once.

The sequence was collected from a human donor in a cohort sampled during active COVID-19. The V call is TRBV20-1, the J call TRBJ1-5; D gene ambiguous. The sequenced sample was peripheral blood. CDR3 in DNA: TGCAGTGCTAGTGGAGTCCAAACGCGGCCCCAGCATTTT. Translating gives CSASGVQTRPQHF.